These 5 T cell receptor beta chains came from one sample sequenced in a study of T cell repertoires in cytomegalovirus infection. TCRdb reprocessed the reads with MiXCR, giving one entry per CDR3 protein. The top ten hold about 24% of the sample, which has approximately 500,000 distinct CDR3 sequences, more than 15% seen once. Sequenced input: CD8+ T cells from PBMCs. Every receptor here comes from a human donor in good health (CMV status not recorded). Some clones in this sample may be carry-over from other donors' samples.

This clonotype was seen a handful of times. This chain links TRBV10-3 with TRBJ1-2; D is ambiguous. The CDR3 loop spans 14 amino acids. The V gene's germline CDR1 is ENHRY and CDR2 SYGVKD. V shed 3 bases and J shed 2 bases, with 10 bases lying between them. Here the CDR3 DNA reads TGTGCCATCAGTGACGGTGGCCGCAACTATGGCTACACCTTC. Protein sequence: CAISDGGRNYGYTF.

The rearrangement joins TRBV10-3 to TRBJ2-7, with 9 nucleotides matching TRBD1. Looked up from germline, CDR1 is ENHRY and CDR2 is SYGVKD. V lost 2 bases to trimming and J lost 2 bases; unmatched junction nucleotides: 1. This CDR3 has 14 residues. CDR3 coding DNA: TGTGCCATCAGTGAGGGGACAGGGCCCTACGAGCAGTACTTC. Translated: CAISEGTGPYEQYF.

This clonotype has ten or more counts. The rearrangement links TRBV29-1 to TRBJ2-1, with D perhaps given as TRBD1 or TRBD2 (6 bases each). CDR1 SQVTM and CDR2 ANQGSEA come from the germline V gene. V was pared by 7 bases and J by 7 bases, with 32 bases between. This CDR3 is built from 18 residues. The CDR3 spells CSACARGAGIIAENEQFF. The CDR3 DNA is TGCAGCGCGTGCGCGAGGGGGGCGGGAATTATTGCGGAGAATGAGCAGTTCTTC.

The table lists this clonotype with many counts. This CDR3 is CASSEGRESENEQYF. CDR3 nucleotide sequence: TGTGCCAGCAGTGAAGGCAGGGAATCTGAGAACGAGCAGTACTTC. The genes are TRBV2 and TRBJ2-7; a weak D match, TRBD1 (5 bases). CDR3 length: 15 residues. Germline CDR1 reads SNHLY; CDR2 reads FYNNEI. Trimming removed 1 base at V and 5 bases at J, with 15 bases between.

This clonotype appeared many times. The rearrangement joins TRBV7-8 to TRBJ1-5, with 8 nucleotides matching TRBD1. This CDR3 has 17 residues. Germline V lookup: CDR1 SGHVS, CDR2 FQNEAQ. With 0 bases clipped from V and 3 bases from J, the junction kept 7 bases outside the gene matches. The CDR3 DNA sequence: TGTGCCAGCAGCTTAGCGCGAGGACAGGGCAACAATCAGCCCCAGCATTTT. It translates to CASSLARGQGNNQPQHF.